The following is a TCR beta chain sequence with its context. Its target is unknown. V was clipped by 9 bases and J by 3 bases; unmatched bases: 9. Germline lookup yields CDR1 SGHRS and CDR2 YFSETQ. This CDR3 is 14 amino acids long. The data are from a study of siplizumab effects on memory and regulatory T cells. Findings and limits, study-wide: Apparently key alloresponse contributors, naive T cells also seemed more diverse than memory cells. Most alloreactive clones went unmapped to unstimulated subsets; only a minor fraction mapped.

The study assayed approximately 100,000 TCR templates per sample. Data came from immunoSEQ multiplex PCR; TCRdb stores just in-frame clones and leaves some out. The table records 100,000 to 110,000 clones, about nine tenths of them present only once. This chain joins TRBV5-1 and TRBJ2-3, with 8 nucleotides matching TRBD2. The source is a human donor in good health. Sequences were obtained from CD4+ T cells sorted from blood. The CDR3 sequence is CATCSGGWTDTQYF. The CDR3 DNA follows: TGCGCCACCTGCTCGGGAGGGTGGACAGATACGCAGTATTTT. Variable domain in full (rest from reference TRBV5-1 and TRBJ2-3): KAGVTQTPRYLIKTRGQQVTLSCSPISGHRSVSWYQQTPGQGLQFLFEYFSETQRNKGNFPGRFSGRQFSNSRSEMNVSTLELGDSALYLCATCSGGWTDTQYFGPGTRLTVL.